The present T cell receptor beta chain was sequenced within a study of tissue T cells after allogeneic stem cell transplantation. Autopsy tissues included GI tract, liver, skin and lymphoid organs. Notes on the study in general: Within patients, tissue anatomy strongly shaped TCR repertoire composition. The patient cohort was small and clinically heterogeneous, with limited sampling depth. Across patients, clones rarely overlapped, yet motif clusters were shared tissue-specifically.

In the case of this clone: Its specificity is not known.

This CDR3 comprises 13 residues. J gave up 5 bases and V 5 bases, and 6 bases lay outside the gene matches. Germline V gene lookup returns CDR1 MNHEY and CDR2 SVGAGI. The data were produced by immunoSEQ multiplex PCR, yet TCRdb's version contains in-frame clones alone and is incomplete. The sample yields fewer than 30,000 clones, over 70% seen once. The specimen was tissue from the ileum, collected at autopsy. This chain joins TRBV6-5 and TRBJ2-7; 7 bases match TRBD1. The sequence came from a female donor over 55 with lung cancer. The CDR3 sequence is CASSRQGSHEQYF. DNA for the CDR3: TGTGCCAGCAGTCGACAGGGTTCCCACGAGCAGTACTTC.